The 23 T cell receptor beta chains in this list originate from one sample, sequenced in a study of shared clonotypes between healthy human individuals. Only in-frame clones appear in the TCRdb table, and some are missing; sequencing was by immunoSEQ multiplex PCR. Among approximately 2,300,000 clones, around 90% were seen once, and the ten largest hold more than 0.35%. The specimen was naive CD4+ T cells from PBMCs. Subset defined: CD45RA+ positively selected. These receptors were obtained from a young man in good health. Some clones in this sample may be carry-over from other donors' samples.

The CDR3 bases are TGCGCCAGCAGCTTGTTGGGACCTCCCGGGGAGTATGGCTACACCTTC. As protein: CASSLLGPPGEYGYTF. The V gene is TRBV5-1, the J gene TRBJ1-2; D may be TRBD1 (5 bases). Trimming removed 1 base at V and 5 bases at J, with 18 bases between. There are 16 residues in the CDR3. The germline V gene has CDR1 SGHRS and CDR2 YFSETQ.

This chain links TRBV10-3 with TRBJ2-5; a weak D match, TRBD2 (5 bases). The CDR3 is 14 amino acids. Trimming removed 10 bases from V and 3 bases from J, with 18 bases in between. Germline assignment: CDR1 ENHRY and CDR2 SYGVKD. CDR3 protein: CATTRAKFKETQYF. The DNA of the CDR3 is TGTGCCACAACTAGAGCCAAATTTAAAGAGACCCAGTACTTC.

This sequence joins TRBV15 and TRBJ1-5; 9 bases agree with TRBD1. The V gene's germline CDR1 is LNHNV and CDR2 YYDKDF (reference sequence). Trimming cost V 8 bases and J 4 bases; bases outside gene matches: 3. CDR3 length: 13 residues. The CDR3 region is CATGQGINQPQHF. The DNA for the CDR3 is TGTGCCACCGGACAGGGGATAAATCAGCCCCAGCATTTT. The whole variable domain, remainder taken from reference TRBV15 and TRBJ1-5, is DAMVIQNPRYQVTQFGKPVTLSCSQTLNHNVMYWYQQKSSQAPKLLFHYYDKDFNNEADTPDNFQSRRPNTSFCFLDIRSPGLGDTAMYLCATGQGINQPQHFGDGTRLSIL.

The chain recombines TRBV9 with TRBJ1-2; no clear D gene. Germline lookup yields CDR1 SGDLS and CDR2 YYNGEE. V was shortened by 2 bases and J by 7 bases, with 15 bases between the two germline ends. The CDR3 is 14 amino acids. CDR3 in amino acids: CASSVTSDWGGYTF. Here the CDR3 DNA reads TGTGCCAGCAGCGTTACCAGCGACTGGGGTGGCTACACCTTC.

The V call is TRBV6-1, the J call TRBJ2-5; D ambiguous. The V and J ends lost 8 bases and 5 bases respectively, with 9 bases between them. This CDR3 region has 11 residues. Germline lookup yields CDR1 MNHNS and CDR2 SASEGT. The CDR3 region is CASGLRETQYF. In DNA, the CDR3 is TGTGCCAGCGGCTTGCGGGAGACCCAGTACTTC.

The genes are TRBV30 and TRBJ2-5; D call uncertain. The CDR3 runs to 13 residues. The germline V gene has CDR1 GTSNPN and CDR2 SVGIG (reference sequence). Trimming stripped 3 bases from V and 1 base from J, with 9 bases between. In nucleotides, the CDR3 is TGTGCCTGGAGACGACTGCCCCAAGAGACCCAGTACTTC. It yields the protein CAWRRLPQETQYF.

CDR3 coding DNA: TGTGCCAGTAGGGGGGAGAACCGTGATTCCCCCCAGCATTTT. This gives the protein CASRGENRDSPQHF. This chain connects TRBV19 to TRBJ1-5; D is perhaps TRBD1 (5 bases). Trimming took 6 bases from V and 10 from J, leaving 19 bases between them. Germline CDR1 LNHDA, CDR2 SQIVND (reference sequence). The CDR3 extends over 14 amino acids. The whole variable domain, filled in from reference TRBV19 and TRBJ1-5, reads DGGITQSPKYLFRKEGQNVTLSCEQNLNHDAMYWYRQDPGQGLRLIYYSQIVNDFQKGDIAEGYSVSREKKESFPLTVTSAQKNPTAFYLCASRGENRDSPQHFGDGTRLSIL.

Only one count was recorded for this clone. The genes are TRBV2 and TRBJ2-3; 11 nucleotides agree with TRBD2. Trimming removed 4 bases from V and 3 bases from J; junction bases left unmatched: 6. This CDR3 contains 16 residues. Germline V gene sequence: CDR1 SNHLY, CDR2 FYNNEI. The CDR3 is CASSGETSGTTDTQYF. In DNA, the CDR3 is TGTGCCAGCAGTGGAGAGACTAGCGGGACAACAGATACGCAGTATTTT.

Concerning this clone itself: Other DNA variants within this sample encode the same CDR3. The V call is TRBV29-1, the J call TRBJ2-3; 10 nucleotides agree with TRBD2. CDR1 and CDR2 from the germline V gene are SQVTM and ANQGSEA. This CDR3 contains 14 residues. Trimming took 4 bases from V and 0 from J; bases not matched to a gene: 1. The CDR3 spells CSVGTSGSTDTQYF. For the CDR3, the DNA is TGCAGCGTTGGGACTAGCGGAAGCACAGATACGCAGTATTTT.

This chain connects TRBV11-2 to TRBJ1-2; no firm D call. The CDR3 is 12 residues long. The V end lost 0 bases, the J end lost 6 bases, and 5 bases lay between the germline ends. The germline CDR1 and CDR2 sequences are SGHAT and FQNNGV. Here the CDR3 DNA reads TGTGCCAGCAGCTTAGAACAGAATGGCTACACCTTC. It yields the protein CASSLEQNGYTF.

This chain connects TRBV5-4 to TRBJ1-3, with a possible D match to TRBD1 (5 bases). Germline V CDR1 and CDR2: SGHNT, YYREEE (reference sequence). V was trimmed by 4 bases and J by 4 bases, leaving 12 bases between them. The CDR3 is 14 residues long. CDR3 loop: CASSDPGSGNTIYF. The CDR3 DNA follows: TGTGCCAGCAGCGATCCAGGGAGCGGAAACACCATATATTTT.

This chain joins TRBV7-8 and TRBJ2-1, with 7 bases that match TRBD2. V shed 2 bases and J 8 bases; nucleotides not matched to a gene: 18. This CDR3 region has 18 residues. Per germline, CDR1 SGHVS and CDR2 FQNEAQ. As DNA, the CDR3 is TGTGCCAGCAGCTTAAGGCCGAGAGGGAGGGATCCCAGGGATGAGCAGTTCTTC. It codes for CASSLRPRGRDPRDEQFF.

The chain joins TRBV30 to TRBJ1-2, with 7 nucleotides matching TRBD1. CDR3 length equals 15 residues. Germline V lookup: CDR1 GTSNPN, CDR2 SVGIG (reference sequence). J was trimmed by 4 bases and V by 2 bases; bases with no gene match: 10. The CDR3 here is CAWSRDRGQGYGYTF. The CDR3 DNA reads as TGTGCCTGGAGTAGAGATAGGGGGCAAGGCTATGGCTACACCTTC. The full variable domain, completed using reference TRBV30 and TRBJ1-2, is SQTIHQWPATLVQPVGSPLSLECTVEGTSNPNLYWYRQAAGRGLQLLFYSVGIGQISSEVPQNLSASRPQDRQFILSSKKLLLSDSGFYLCAWSRDRGQGYGYTFGSGTRLTVV.

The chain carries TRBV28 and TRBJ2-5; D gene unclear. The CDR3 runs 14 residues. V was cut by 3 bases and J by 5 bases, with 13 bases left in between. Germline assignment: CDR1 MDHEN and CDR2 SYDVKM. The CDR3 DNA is TGTGCCAGCAGTTTTATAGGCCCGAGGGAGACCCAGTACTTC. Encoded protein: CASSFIGPRETQYF. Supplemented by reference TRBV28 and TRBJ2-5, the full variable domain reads DVKVTQSSRYLVKRTGEKVFLECVQDMDHENMFWYRQDPGLGLRLIYFSYDVKMKEKGDIPEGYSVSREKKERFSLILESASTNQTSMYLCASSFIGPRETQYFGPGTRLLVL.

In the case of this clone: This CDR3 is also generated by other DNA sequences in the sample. DNA for the CDR3: TGTGCCAGCAGTGACCGGTACGAGCAGTACTTC. It encodes CASSDRYEQYF. V gene TRBV2 combines with J gene TRBJ2-7; D is undetermined. This CDR3 is built from 11 residues. Per germline, CDR1 SNHLY and CDR2 FYNNEI. The germline V and J ends were trimmed by 3 bases and 4 bases, with 4 bases remaining between them.

CDR3 region: CASSLDGTGPNEQFF. For the CDR3, the DNA is TGTGCCAGCAGCTTAGATGGGACAGGCCCGAATGAGCAGTTCTTC. The chain couples TRBV7-2 to TRBJ2-1; 8 nucleotides line up with TRBD1. Germline V lookup: CDR1 SGHTA, CDR2 FQGNSA. The CDR3 is 15 amino acids. Trimming at V came to 1 base and at J to 7 bases, leaving 6 bases not matched to a gene.

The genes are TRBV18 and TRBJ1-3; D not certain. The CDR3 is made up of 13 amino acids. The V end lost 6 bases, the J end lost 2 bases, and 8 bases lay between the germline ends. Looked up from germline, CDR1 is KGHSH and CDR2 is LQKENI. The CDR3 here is CASSWPAGNTIYF. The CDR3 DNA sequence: TGTGCCAGCTCCTGGCCAGCTGGAAACACCATATATTTT. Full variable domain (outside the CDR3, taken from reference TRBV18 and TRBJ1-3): NAGVMQNPRHLVRRRGQEARLRCSPMKGHSHVYWYRQLPEEGLKFMVYLQKENIIDESGMPKERFSAEFPKEGPSILRIQQVVRGDSAAYFCASSWPAGNTIYFGEGSWLTVV.

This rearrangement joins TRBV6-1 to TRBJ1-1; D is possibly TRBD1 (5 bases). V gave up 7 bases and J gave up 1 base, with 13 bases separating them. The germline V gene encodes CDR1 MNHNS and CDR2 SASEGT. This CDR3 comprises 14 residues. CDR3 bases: TGTGCCAGCACCCCGGGACTCGGGAACACTGAAGCTTTCTTT. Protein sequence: CASTPGLGNTEAFF.

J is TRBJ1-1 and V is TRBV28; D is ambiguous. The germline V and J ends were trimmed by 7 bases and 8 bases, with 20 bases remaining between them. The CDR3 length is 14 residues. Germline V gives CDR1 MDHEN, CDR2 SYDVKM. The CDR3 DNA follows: TGTGCCAGCACCGAGAAGGCAGGACTTCCGGAAGCTTTCTTT. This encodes CASTEKAGLPEAFF. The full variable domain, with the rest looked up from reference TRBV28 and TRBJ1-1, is DVKVTQSSRYLVKRTGEKVFLECVQDMDHENMFWYRQDPGLGLRLIYFSYDVKMKEKGDIPEGYSVSREKKERFSLILESASTNQTSMYLCASTEKAGLPEAFFGQGTRLTVV.

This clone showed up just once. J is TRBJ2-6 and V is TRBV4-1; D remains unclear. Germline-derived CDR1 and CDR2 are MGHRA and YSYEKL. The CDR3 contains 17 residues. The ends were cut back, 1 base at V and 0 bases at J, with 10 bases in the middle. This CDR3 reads CASSQGLRDSGANVLTF. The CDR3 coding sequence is TGCGCCAGCAGCCAAGGCCTAAGAGACTCTGGGGCCAACGTCCTGACTTTC.

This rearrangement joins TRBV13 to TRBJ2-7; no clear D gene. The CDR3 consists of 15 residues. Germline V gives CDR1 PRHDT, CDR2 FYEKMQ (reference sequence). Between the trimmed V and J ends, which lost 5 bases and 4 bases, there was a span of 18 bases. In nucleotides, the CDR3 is TGTGCCAGCAGCCCGCAAGGAGCCATGCGATACGAGCAGTACTTC. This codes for CASSPQGAMRYEQYF. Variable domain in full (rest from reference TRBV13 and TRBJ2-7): AAGVIQSPRHLIKEKRETATLKCYPIPRHDTVYWYQQGPGQDPQFLISFYEKMQSDKGSIPDRFSAQQFSDYHSELNMSSLELGDSALYFCASSPQGAMRYEQYFGPGTRLTVT.

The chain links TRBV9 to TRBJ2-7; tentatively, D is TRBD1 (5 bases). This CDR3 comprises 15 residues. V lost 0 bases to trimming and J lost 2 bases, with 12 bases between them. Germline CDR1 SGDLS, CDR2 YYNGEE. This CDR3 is CASSVGQGYTYEQYF. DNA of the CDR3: TGTGCCAGCAGCGTAGGTCAGGGTTACACCTACGAGCAGTACTTC.

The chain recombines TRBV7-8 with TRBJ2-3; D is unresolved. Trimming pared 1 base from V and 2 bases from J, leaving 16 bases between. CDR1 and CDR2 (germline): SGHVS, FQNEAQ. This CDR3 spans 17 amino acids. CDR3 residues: CASSLDRTSTPTDTQYF. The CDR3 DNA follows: TGTGCCAGCAGCTTAGATAGGACCTCAACCCCCACAGATACGCAGTATTTT.